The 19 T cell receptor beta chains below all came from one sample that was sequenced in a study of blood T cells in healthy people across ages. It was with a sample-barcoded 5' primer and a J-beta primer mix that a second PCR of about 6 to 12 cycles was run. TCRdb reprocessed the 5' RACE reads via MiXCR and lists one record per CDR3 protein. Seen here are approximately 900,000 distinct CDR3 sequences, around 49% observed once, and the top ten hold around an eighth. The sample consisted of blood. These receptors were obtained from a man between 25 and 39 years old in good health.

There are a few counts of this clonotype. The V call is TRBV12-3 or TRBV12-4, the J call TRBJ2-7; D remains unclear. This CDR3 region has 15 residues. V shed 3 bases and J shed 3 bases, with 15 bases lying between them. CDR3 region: CASSFVSGPRYEQYF. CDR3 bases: TGTGCCAGCAGTTTTGTATCCGGGCCCCGCTACGAGCAGTACTTC.

The DNA for the CDR3 is TGTGCCAGCAGCCAAGGAGGATTTATGCTAGCCAAAAACATTCAGTACTTC. Translation gives CASSQGGFMLAKNIQYF. The V call is TRBV3-1, the J call TRBJ2-4; D not resolved. V lost 1 base, J lost 0 bases, and 13 bases lay in between. There are 17 residues in the CDR3. Looked up from germline, CDR1 is LGHDT and CDR2 is YNNKEL (reference sequence).

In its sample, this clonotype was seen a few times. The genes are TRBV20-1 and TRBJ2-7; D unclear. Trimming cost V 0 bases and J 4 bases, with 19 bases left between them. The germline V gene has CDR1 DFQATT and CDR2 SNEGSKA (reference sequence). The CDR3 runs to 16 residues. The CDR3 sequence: CSARDVDEAAIYEQYF. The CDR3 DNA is TGCAGTGCTAGAGATGTAGATGAAGCTGCCATTTACGAGCAGTACTTC.

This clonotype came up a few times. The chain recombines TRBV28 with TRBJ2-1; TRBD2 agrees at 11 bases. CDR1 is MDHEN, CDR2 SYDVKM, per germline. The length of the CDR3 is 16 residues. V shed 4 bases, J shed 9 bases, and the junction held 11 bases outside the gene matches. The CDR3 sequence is CASSSPTSGTLGEQFF. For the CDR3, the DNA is TGTGCCAGCAGTTCCCCGACTAGCGGGACATTGGGTGAGCAGTTCTTC.

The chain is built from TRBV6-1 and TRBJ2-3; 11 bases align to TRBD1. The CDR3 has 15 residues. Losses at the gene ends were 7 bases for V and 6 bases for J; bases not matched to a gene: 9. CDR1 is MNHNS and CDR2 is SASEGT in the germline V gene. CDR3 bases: TGTGCCAGCACCCAGTCGGACAGGGGGCTGGATACGCAGTATTTT. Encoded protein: CASTQSDRGLDTQYF.

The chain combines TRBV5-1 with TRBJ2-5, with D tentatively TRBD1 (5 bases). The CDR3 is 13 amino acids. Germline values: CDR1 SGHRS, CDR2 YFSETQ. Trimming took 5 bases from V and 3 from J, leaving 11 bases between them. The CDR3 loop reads CASRRDREETQYF. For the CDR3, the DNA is TGCGCCAGCAGACGTGACAGAGAAGAGACCCAGTACTTC.

The CDR3 nucleotides read TGTGCCAGCAGGTCTAGCGGGGGGTACCAAGAGACCCAGTACTTC. Translation gives CASRSSGGYQETQYF. This chain joins TRBV6-2 or TRBV6-3 and TRBJ2-5, with 11 nucleotides matching TRBD2. V trimming: 6 bases; J trimming: 0 bases; junction bases outside the gene matches: 3. Germline V gene sequence: CDR1 MNHEY, CDR2 SVGEGT. This CDR3 is 15 amino acids long.

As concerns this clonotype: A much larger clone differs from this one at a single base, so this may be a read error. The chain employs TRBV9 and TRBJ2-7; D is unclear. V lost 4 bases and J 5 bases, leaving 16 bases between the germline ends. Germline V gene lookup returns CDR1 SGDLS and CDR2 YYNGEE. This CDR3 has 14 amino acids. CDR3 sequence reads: CASSLRTGIDEQYF. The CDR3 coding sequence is TGTGCCAGCAGCCTCAGGACCGGAATAGACGAGCAGTACTTC.

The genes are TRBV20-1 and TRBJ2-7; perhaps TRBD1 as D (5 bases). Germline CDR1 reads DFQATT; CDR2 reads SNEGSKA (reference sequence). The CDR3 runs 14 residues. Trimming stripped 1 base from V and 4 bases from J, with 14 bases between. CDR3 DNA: TGCAGTGCTAGAGGGGGCAGGTCGGTATACGAGCAGTACTTC. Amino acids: CSARGGRSVYEQYF.

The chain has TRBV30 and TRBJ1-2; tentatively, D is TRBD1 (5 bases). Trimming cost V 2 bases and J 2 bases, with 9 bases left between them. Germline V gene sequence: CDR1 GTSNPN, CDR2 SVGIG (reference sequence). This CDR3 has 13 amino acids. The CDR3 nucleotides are TGTGCCTGGAGTCGACAGAGAAACTATGGCTACACCTTC. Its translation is CAWSRQRNYGYTF.

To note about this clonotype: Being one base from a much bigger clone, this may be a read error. As DNA, the CDR3 is TGTGCCAGCAGCCAAGAACCTAGCGGGGTTCCTTTGTACTTC. This codes for CASSQEPSGVPLYF. The V gene is TRBV4-2, the J gene TRBJ2-5; 9 bases line up with TRBD2. With 0 bases clipped from V and 13 bases from J, the junction kept 9 bases outside the gene matches. Germline-derived CDR1 and CDR2 are LGHNA and YNFKEQ. CDR3 length: 14 amino acids.

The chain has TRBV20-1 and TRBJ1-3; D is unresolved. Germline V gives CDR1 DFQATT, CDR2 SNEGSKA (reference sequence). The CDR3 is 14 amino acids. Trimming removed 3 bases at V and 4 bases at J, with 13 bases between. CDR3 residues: CSASGYRGGNTIYF. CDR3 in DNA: TGCAGTGCTAGCGGGTACCGGGGAGGAAACACCATATATTTT.

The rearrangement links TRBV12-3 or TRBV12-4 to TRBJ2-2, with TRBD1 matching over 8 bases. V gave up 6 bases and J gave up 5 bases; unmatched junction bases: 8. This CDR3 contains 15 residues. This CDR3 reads CASSLYTGGTGELFF. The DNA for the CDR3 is TGTGCCAGCAGCTTATACACAGGGGGAACCGGGGAGCTGTTTTTT.

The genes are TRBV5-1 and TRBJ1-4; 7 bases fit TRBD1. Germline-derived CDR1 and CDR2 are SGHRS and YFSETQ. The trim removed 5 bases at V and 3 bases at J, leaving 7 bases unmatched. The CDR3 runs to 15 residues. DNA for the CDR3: TGCGCCAGCAGACGACAGGGCACAGCTAATGAAAAACTGTTTTTT. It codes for CASRRQGTANEKLFF.

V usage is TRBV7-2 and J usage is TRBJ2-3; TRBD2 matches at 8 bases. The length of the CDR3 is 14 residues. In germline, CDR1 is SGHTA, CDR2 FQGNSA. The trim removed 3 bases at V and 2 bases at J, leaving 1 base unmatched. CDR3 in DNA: TGTGCCAGCAGCTTTAGCGGGGCCACAGATACGCAGTATTTT. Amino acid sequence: CASSFSGATDTQYF.

CDR3 DNA sequence: TGCAGTGCCCCCCAGGGACAGGGACGCAATGAGCAGTTCTTC. It yields the protein CSAPQGQGRNEQFF. V is TRBV20-1 and J is TRBJ2-1; TRBD1 aligns across 9 bases. The V gene end was trimmed by 6 bases and the J gene end by 6 bases; junction bases not matched to a gene: 9. Germline-derived CDR1 and CDR2 are DFQATT and SNEGSKA (reference sequence). The CDR3 has 14 residues.

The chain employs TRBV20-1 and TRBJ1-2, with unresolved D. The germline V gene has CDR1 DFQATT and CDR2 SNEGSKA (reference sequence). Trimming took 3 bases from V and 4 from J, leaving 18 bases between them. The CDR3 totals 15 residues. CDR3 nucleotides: TGCAGTGCTAGGGAGCAACGTGCACTGTTCTATGGCTACACCTTC. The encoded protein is CSAREQRALFYGYTF.

The CDR3 spells CASSHAGQGLEQYF. CDR3 DNA sequence: TGCGCCAGCAGCCATGCGGGACAGGGTCTTGAGCAGTACTTC. The V call is TRBV4-1, the J call TRBJ2-5; TRBD1 matches 9 bases. This CDR3 spans 14 amino acids. CDR1 and CDR2 from the germline V gene are MGHRA and YSYEKL. J lost 11 bases, V lost 3 bases, and 10 bases had no gene match.

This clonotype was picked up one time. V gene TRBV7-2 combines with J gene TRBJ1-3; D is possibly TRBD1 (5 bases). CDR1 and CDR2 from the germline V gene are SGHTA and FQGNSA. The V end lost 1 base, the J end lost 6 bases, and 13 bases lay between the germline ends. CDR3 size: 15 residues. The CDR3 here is CASSLGGRVTNTIYF. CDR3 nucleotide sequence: TGTGCCAGCAGCTTAGGGGGCAGGGTGACAAACACCATATATTTT.